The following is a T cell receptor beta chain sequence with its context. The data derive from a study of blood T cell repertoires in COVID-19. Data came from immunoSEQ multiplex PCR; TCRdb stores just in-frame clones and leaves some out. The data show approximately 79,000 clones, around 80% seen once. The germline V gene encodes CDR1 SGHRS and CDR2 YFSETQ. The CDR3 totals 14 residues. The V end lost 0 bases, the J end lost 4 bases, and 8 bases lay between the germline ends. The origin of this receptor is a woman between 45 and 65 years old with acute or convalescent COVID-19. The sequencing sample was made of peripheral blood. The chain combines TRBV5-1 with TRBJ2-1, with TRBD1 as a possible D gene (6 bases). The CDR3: CASSLGQEYNEQFF. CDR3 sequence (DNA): TGCGCCAGCAGCTTGGGACAGGAGTACAATGAGCAGTTCTTC.